This T cell receptor beta chain derives from a study of Ad26.COV2.S vaccination and SARS-CoV-2 variants. Notes on this clone: Its target is not known.

The study's findings and limits: Total T cell responses may have been underestimated by the TCR breadth and depth analyses. Vaccine recipients showed a spike-specific TCR breadth that was higher than in placebo recipients. Similar non-spike TCR breadth was seen in vaccine and placebo recipients.

Clones were read by immunoSEQ multiplex PCR, and TCRdb kept only the in-frame ones, dropping some. This sample yields approximately 140,000 clones, of which 75% to 90% are seen a single time; 4.5% to 6% belongs to the top ten. The TCR sequence derives from a human donor who had recovered from COVID-19. Specimen: peripheral blood, collected after recovery from COVID-19.

The CDR3 nucleotides are TGCGCCAGCAGCCCGGGGACAGGTGGGGGAAAACTGTTTTTT. Translating gives CASSPGTGGGKLFF. The chain combines TRBV5-1 with TRBJ1-4; 8 bases map to TRBD1. After removal of 4 bases from V and 10 bases from J, the junction contained 9 bases not matched to a gene. The CDR3 has 14 amino acids. Germline V CDR1 and CDR2: SGHRS, YFSETQ.